This T cell receptor (beta chain) stems from a study of identical twins. Regarding this clonotype: Its matching antigen is unknown.

The CDR3 sequence is 15 residues long. CDR1 is DFQATT and CDR2 is SNEGSKA in the germline V gene (reference sequence). With 4 bases removed from V and 1 base from J, the gap between germline ends came to 13 bases. Whole-study results and caveats: For zero-insertion analyses, partial confounding could come from invariant MAIT and iNKT cells. Without tracking the same donors, conclusions rested on cross-sectional statistical analysis.

A universal primer site was added by template switching, and unique molecular identifiers were carried by the cDNA. TCRdb passed the 5' RACE reads through MiXCR, listing each CDR3 protein once. Among about 340,000 distinct CDR3 sequences listed, roughly 10% were seen once. Input material: naive T cells sorted from blood. This sequence originates from a woman between 45 and 65 years old in good health. The chain links TRBV20-1 to TRBJ1-4; unclear D gene. The CDR3 DNA reads as TGCAGTGCTAAGGACCGGGCGGGAACTAATGAAAAACTGTTTTTT. This encodes CSAKDRAGTNEKLFF.